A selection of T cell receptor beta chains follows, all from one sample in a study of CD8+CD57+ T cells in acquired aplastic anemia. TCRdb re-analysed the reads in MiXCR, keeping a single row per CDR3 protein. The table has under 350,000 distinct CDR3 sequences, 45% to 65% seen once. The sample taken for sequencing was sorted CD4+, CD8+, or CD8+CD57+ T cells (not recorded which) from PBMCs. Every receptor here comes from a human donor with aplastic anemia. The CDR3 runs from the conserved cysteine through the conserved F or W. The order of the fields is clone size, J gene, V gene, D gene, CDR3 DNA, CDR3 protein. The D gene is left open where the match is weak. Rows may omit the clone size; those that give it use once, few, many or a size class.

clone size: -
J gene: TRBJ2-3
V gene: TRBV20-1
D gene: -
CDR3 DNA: TGCAGTGCCAAAGATAGTGGGGGAGATACGCAGTATTTT
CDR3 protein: CSAKDSGGDTQYF

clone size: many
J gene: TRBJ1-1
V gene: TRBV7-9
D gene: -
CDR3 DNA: TGTGCCAGCAGCTTAGGTTCCATAAACACTGAAGCTTTCTTT
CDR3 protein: CASSLGSINTEAFF

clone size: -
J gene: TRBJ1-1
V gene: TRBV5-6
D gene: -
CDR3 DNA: TGTGCCAGCAGCTTGGAACCGGATTCTGAAGCTTTCTTT
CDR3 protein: CASSLEPDSEAFF

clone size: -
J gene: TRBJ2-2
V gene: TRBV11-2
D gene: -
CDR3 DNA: TGTGCCAGCCCTGGAAACACCGGGGAGCTGTTTTTT
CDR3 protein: CASPGNTGELFF

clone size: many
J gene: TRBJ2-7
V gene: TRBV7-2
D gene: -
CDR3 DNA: TGTGCCAGCAGTCCAGTTGGGGGGGCGAGGTGGCAGTACTTC
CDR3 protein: CASSPVGGARWQYF

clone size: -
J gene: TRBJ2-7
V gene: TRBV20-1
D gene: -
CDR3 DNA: TGCAGTGCTAGAGAGGCTGCCTACGAGCAGTACTTC
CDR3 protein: CSAREAAYEQYF

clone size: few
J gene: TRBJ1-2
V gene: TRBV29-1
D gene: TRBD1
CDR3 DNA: TGCAGCGCCCCAGGAGGGGGCATTACTAACTATGGCTACACCTTC
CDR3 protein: CSAPGGGITNYGYTF

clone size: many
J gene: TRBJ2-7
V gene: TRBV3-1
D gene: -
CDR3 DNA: TGTGCCAGCAGCCAAACTATTCCGTTACAGTCCCCGTTAGTTCCCGAGCAGTACTTC
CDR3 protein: CASSQTIPLQSPLVPEQYF

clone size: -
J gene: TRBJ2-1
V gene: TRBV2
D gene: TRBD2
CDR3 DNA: TGTGCCAGCAGTGAATTAGCTAGCGGGTACAATGAGCAGTTCTTC
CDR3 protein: CASSELASGYNEQFF

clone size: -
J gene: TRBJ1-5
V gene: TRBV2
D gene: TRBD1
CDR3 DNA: TGTGCCAGCTGTCAGGACAGGGGCTACAATGAGCAGCCCCAGCATTTT
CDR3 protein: CASCQDRGYNEQPQHF

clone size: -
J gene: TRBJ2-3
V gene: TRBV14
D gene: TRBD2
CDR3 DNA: TGTGCCAGCAGGCGAAGCGGGGGAGCGGGAGATACGCAGTATTTT
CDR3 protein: CASRRSGGAGDTQYF

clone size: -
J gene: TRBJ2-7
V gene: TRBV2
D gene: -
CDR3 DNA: TGTGCCACCCCAAAGAATCCGGGGCCCCCCTACGAGCAGTACTTC
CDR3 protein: CATPKNPGPPYEQYF

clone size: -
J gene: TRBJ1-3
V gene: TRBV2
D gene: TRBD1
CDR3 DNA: TGTGCCAGCAGTGAAGGTCAGGGGGCAGGGGAAGGAAACACCATATATTTT
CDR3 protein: CASSEGQGAGEGNTIYF

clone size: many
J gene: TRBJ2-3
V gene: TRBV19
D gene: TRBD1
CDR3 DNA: TGTGCCAGTCGAAAAACAGGGGGCCCAGATACGCAGTATTTT
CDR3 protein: CASRKTGGPDTQYF

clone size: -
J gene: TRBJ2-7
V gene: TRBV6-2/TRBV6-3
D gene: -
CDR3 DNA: TGTGCCAGCCAATCGGGGGACGGCGAGCAGTACTTC
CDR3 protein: CASQSGDGEQYF

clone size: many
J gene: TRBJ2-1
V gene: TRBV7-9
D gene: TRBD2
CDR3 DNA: TGTGCCAGCAGCTTATTGTATCGCTCGAGGCTAGCGGGAGTCAATGAGCAGTTCTTC
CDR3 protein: CASSLLYRSRLAGVNEQFF

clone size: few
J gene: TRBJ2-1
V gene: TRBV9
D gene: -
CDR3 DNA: TGTGCCAGCAGCGTGGGCGGGACACTCTACAATGAGCAGTTCTTC
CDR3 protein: CASSVGGTLYNEQFF

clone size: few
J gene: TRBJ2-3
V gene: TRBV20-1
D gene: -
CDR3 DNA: TGCAGCCTGGGGCTAGGAGATACGCAGTATTTT
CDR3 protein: CSLGLGDTQYF

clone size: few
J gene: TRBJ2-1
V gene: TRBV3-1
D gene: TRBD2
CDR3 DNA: TGTGCCAGCAGCCAAGGGAGGAGGGCTAGCGGGGGGGTTGAGCAGTTCTTC
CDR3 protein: CASSQGRRASGGVEQFF

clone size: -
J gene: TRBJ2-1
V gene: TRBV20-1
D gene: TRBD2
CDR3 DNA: TGCAGTGCTAGGTTTGCGGGGGGAAGCTCCTACAATGAGCAGTTCTTC
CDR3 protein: CSARFAGGSSYNEQFF

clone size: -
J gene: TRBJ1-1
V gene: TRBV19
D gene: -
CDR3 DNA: TGTGCCAGTAAGGGGTGGGATACTGAAGCTTTCTTT
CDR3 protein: CASKGWDTEAFF

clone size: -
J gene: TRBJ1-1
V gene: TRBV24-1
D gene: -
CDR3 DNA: TGTGCCACCAGTAAGAACACTGAAGCTTTCTTT
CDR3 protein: CATSKNTEAFF

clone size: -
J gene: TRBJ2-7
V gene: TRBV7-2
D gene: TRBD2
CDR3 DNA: TGTGCCAGCAGCTTAGGGGGGGGACTAGCGGTCTACGAGCAGTACTTC
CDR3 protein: CASSLGGGLAVYEQYF